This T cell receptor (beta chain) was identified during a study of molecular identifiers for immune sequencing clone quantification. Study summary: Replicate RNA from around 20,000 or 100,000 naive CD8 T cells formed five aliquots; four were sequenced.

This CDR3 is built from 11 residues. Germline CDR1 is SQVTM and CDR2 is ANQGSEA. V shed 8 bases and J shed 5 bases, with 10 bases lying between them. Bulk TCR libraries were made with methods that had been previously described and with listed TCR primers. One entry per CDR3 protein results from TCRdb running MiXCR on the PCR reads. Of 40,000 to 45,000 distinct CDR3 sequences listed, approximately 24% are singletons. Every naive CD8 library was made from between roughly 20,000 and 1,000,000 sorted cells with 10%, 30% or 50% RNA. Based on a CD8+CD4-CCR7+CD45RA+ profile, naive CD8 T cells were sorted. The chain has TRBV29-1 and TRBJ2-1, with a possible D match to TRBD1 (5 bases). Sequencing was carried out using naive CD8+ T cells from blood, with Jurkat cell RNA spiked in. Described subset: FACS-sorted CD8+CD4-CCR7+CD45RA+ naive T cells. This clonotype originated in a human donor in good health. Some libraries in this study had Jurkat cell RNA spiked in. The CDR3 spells CSSSRDNEQFF. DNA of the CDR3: TGCAGCTCGAGCAGGGACAATGAGCAGTTCTTC.